This T cell receptor beta chain was documented in a study of blood T cells in healthy people across ages. General observations from the study: Both naive CD4+ cell counts and diversity were greater in long-lived donors than in aged donors.

Alongside a J-beta primer mix, a sample-barcoded 5' primer served in a second PCR lasting roughly 6 to 11 cycles. MiXCR, run by TCRdb on the 5' RACE reads, gives a single entry per CDR3 protein. The sample records roughly 700,000 distinct CDR3 sequences, more than 20% being singletons. On this clonotype itself: What it binds is not known.

These data also featured in a second study, about T cells of mothers and their children. This second study says: Each donor was one of three healthy Caucasian mothers or one of their six children. The authors used all extracted RNA for cDNA synthesis, at approximately 1.5 ug per 15 ul.

Specimen: blood. This clonotype was obtained from a boy aged 5-17 years in good health.

CDR3 nucleotides: TGTGCCAGCAGTGCATTACCGGGACAGGTTCGGACTGGGGCCAACGTCCTGACTTTC. Translating it yields CASSALPGQVRTGANVLTF. This chain links TRBV25-1 with TRBJ2-6; 8 bases are shared with TRBD1. Trimming cost V 4 bases and J 2 bases; bases outside gene matches: 13. The CDR3 totals 19 residues. Germline CDR1 reads MGHDK; CDR2 reads SYGVNS.